Following are 17 T cell receptor beta chains from one sample sequenced in a study of OX40 agonist ivuxolimab in advanced cancers. The data were produced by immunoSEQ multiplex PCR, yet TCRdb's version contains in-frame clones alone and is incomplete. This sample has 90,000 or so clones, with around nine tenths found just once. This specimen consisted of CD4+ or CD8+ T cells sorted from blood, obtained in a trial of the OX40 agonist ivuxolimab. The receptors were sampled from an adult with an advanced solid tumor such as melanoma, head and neck, liver or kidney cancer.

The chain employs TRBV5-5 and TRBJ1-5, with D possibly TRBD1 on 6 matching bases. The CDR3 spans 15 residues. Trimming pared 4 bases from V and 2 bases from J, leaving 13 bases between. Germline V gene data show CDR1 as SGHKS and CDR2 as YYEKEE (reference sequence). CDR3 in amino acids: CASSNRADGNQPQHF. The CDR3 DNA reads as TGTGCCAGCAGCAACAGGGCAGATGGCAATCAGCCCCAGCATTTT.

This sequence joins TRBV5-6 and TRBJ1-2, with unresolved D. The CDR3 sequence is 16 residues long. The germline V gene encodes CDR1 SGHDT and CDR2 YYEEEE. The V end lost 3 bases, the J end lost 4 bases, and 19 bases lay between the germline ends. This CDR3 reads CASSSFLGRGSYGYTF. The CDR3 region has the DNA TGTGCCAGCAGCTCCTTTCTAGGACGGGGAAGCTATGGCTACACCTTC.

The chain combines TRBV19 with TRBJ1-5; no clear D. Trimming took 5 bases from V and 0 from J, leaving 11 bases between them. Germline assignment: CDR1 LNHDA and CDR2 SQIVND (reference sequence). The CDR3 is made up of 15 amino acids. Here the CDR3 reads CASSFDGNSNQPQHF. CDR3 nucleotide sequence: TGTGCCAGTAGTTTCGACGGGAATAGCAATCAGCCCCAGCATTTT.

The chain links TRBV7-2 to TRBJ2-5, with 12 positions matching TRBD2. CDR1 is SGHTA, CDR2 FQGNSA, per germline. The CDR3 loop spans 16 amino acids. The V segment lost 5 bases and the J segment 2 bases; nucleotides outside the gene matches: 6. DNA for the CDR3: TGTGCCAGCAGCGTGGGGACTAGCGGGTATCAAGAGACCCAGTACTTC. Amino acids: CASSVGTSGYQETQYF.

The chain couples TRBV15 to TRBJ1-2, with TRBD1 identical over 8 bases. The CDR3 has 15 amino acids. CDR1 and CDR2 (germline): LNHNV, YYDKDF (reference sequence). V dropped 0 bases and J dropped 6; count of bases not matched to a gene: 6. This CDR3 reads CATSRDRAGGNGYTF. CDR3 nucleotide sequence: TGTGCCACCAGCAGAGATAGGGCAGGGGGCAATGGCTACACCTTC.

The genes are TRBV6-6 and TRBJ2-7; TRBD2 agrees at 7 bases. The CDR3 loop spans 16 amino acids. Losses at the gene ends were 2 bases for V and 0 bases for J; bases not matched to a gene: 7. Germline lookup yields CDR1 MNHNY and CDR2 SVGAGI (reference sequence). CDR3 in amino acids: CASSYPAGESSYEQYF. DNA for the CDR3: TGTGCCAGCAGTTACCCGGCGGGGGAGAGCTCCTACGAGCAGTACTTC.

This clone was picked up a small number of times. This chain joins TRBV27 and TRBJ1-6; 9 nucleotides line up with TRBD1. This CDR3 has 15 residues. In germline, CDR1 is MNHEY, CDR2 SMNVEV (reference sequence). Losses at the gene ends were 5 bases for V and 7 bases for J; bases not matched to a gene: 6. The CDR3 DNA reads TGTGCCAGCAGTGACTGGACAGGGGACAATTCACCCCTCCACTTT. It is translated as CASSDWTGDNSPLHF.

J is TRBJ2-6 and V is TRBV7-2; D is undetermined. Between the trimmed V and J ends, which lost 5 bases and 0 bases, there was a span of 8 bases. The germline V gene has CDR1 SGHTA and CDR2 FQGNSA. This CDR3 region has 15 residues. For the CDR3, the DNA is TGTGCCAGCAGCCAGCGCGTCTCTGGGGCCAACGTCCTGACTTTC. Translating it yields CASSQRVSGANVLTF. The full variable domain, its missing parts supplied by reference TRBV7-2 and TRBJ2-6, is GAGVSQSPSNKVTEKGKDVELRCDPISGHTALYWYRQSLGQGLEFLIYFQGNSAPDKSGLPSDRFSAERTGGSVSTLTIQRTQQEDSAVYLCASSQRVSGANVLTFGAGSRLTVL.

This chain joins TRBV7-2 and TRBJ1-2; possible D gene TRBD1, 5 bases. Trimming took 5 bases from V and 5 from J, leaving 15 bases between them. The CDR3 has 14 amino acids. CDR1 SGHTA and CDR2 FQGNSA come from the germline V gene. The CDR3 bases are TGTGCCAGCAGCCTCGGGACCGATCTTTATGGCTACACCTTC. The encoded protein is CASSLGTDLYGYTF. Based on the CDR3 plus reference TRBV7-2 and TRBJ1-2, the full variable domain is GAGVSQSPSNKVTEKGKDVELRCDPISGHTALYWYRQSLGQGLEFLIYFQGNSAPDKSGLPSDRFSAERTGGSVSTLTIQRTQQEDSAVYLCASSLGTDLYGYTFGSGTRLTVV.

The J gene is TRBJ1-1, the V gene TRBV2; no firm D call. Deletions cut 3 bases from V and 0 bases from J, with 5 bases between. The CDR3 sequence is 13 residues long. Per the germline V gene, CDR1 is SNHLY and CDR2 is FYNNEI. The CDR3 bases are TGTGCCAGCAGTGACGGCTTGAACACTGAAGCTTTCTTT. Amino acid sequence: CASSDGLNTEAFF.

This rearrangement joins TRBV7-3 to TRBJ2-3; 7 bases map to TRBD1. CDR3 length: 17 residues. Per germline, CDR1 SGHTA and CDR2 FQGTGA. The ends lost 5 bases at V and 6 bases at J; junction bases unmatched: 17. CDR3 coding DNA: TGTGCCAGCAGCCCCGCACCTATCTCCGGGACAGCTGATACGCAGTATTTT. Translation: CASSPAPISGTADTQYF.

The chain uses TRBV2 and TRBJ2-7, with no clear D. The germline V gene encodes CDR1 SNHLY and CDR2 FYNNEI. The CDR3 spans 13 residues. Between the trimmed V and J ends, which lost 4 bases and 1 base, there was a span of 8 bases. The chain's CDR3 is CASSGVRSYEQYF. The CDR3 coding sequence is TGTGCCAGCAGTGGGGTCAGGTCCTACGAGCAGTACTTC.

The DNA of the CDR3 is TGTGCCAGCAGCTTAGTGCCCGGGGACAGGGCCCCGGGAGGCTACACCTTC. Amino acids: CASSLVPGDRAPGGYTF. The genes are TRBV11-2 and TRBJ1-2; 9 bases line up with TRBD1. Germline CDR1 SGHAT, CDR2 FQNNGV. V lost 1 base, J lost 8 bases, and 14 bases stayed unmatched. The CDR3 is 17 amino acids.

The chain recombines TRBV6-1 with TRBJ1-1; no firm D call. This CDR3 is 15 amino acids long. Germline lookup yields CDR1 MNHNS and CDR2 SASEGT. Trimming stripped 0 bases from V and 1 base from J, with 9 bases between. For the CDR3, the DNA is TGTGCCAGCAGTGAAGCCGGCAGATCGAACACTGAAGCTTTCTTT. This translates into CASSEAGRSNTEAFF.

This sequence joins TRBV7-8 and TRBJ2-5, with D unclear. The DNA end is more similar to TRBJ2-7, so the J call may be wrong. The germline V gene encodes CDR1 SGHVS and CDR2 FQNEAQ. CDR3 length: 13 residues. Written as DNA, the CDR3 is TGTGCCAGCAGCTTAGCCGGGCCCTACGAGCAGTACTTC. It codes for CASSLAGPYEQYF.

The V gene is TRBV6-5, the J gene TRBJ1-6; a possible D gene is TRBD1 (6 bases). The V end lost 2 bases, the J end lost 7 bases, and 9 bases lay between the germline ends. Germline V gene sequence: CDR1 MNHEY, CDR2 SVGAGI. This CDR3 has 14 residues. The CDR3 coding sequence is TGTGCCAGCAGTTACGCAGGGGAGAATTCACCCCTCCACTTT. It specifies CASSYAGENSPLHF.

CDR3 in DNA: TGTGCCAGTAGTATTCGACAGAACACCGGGGAGCTGTTTTTT. It codes for CASSIRQNTGELFF. The rearrangement joins TRBV19 to TRBJ2-2; D unresolved. The CDR3 runs 14 residues. V was pared by 3 bases and J by 1 base, with 6 bases between. Germline V gives CDR1 LNHDA, CDR2 SQIVND (reference sequence). Full variable domain (rest looked up from reference TRBV19 and TRBJ2-2): DGGITQSPKYLFRKEGQNVTLSCEQNLNHDAMYWYRQDPGQGLRLIYYSQIVNDFQKGDIAEGYSVSREKKESFPLTVTSAQKNPTAFYLCASSIRQNTGELFFGEGSRLTVL.